Below are 21 T cell receptor beta chains sequenced from a single sample in a study of T cell responses to AZD1222 COVID-19 vaccine. The repertoire was sequenced with immunoSEQ multiplex PCR; TCRdb's copy has only in-frame clones and lacks some. In the table there are about 120,000 clones, roughly 89% of which are singletons. The sample was peripheral blood, taken on day 0 of AZD1222 vaccination. These receptor sequences come from an adult in good health.

The V and J genes are TRBV20-1 and TRBJ2-5; D perhaps matches TRBD2 (5 bases). This CDR3 is built from 13 residues. The V end lost 3 bases, the J end lost 5 bases, and 13 bases lay between the germline ends. Germline assignment: CDR1 DFQATT and CDR2 SNEGSKA (reference sequence). CDR3 nucleotide sequence: TGCAGTGCTAGTGTCAAGGGAGAGGAGACCCAGTACTTC. The encoded protein is CSASVKGEETQYF.

CDR3 bases: TGTGCCAGCAGTGGGGGGGACTTGGGGCAGACAGATACGCAGTATTTT. Translation: CASSGGDLGQTDTQYF. The chain couples TRBV6-1 to TRBJ2-3; D perhaps matches TRBD2 (6 bases). V gave up 4 bases and J gave up 3 bases, with 17 bases separating them. The germline CDR1 and CDR2 sequences are MNHNS and SASEGT. The CDR3 extends over 16 amino acids.

The chain carries TRBV25-1 and TRBJ1-2; a weak D match, TRBD1 (5 bases). The CDR3 runs 15 residues. Trimming took 1 base from V and 8 from J, leaving 17 bases between them. Germline V gene lookup returns CDR1 MGHDK and CDR2 SYGVNS. The CDR3 protein is CASSESLIQGGGYTF. The DNA for the CDR3 is TGTGCCAGCAGTGAATCCCTAATTCAGGGCGGCGGCTACACCTTC.

The V call is TRBV3-1 (or the pseudogene TRBV3-2), the J call TRBJ1-1, with unresolved D. There are 14 residues in the CDR3. Germline V gene data show CDR1 as LGHDT and CDR2 as YNNKEL (reference sequence). V lost 4 bases and J lost 1, with 10 bases in between. CDR3 region: CASSPGLGNTEAFF. The CDR3 bases are TGTGCCAGCAGCCCCGGACTGGGGAACACTGAAGCTTTCTTT.

This rearrangement joins TRBV5-1 to TRBJ2-7, with D uncertain. From germline, CDR1 is SGHRS and CDR2 YFSETQ. The V and J ends lost 2 bases and 2 bases respectively, with 8 bases between them. This CDR3 is built from 13 residues. In nucleotides, the CDR3 is TGCGCCAGCAGCTTAAGGGCTCCCTACGAGCAGTACTTC. Amino acids: CASSLRAPYEQYF. Full variable domain (missing parts from reference TRBV5-1 and TRBJ2-7): KAGVTQTPRYLIKTRGQQVTLSCSPISGHRSVSWYQQTPGQGLQFLFEYFSETQRNKGNFPGRFSGRQFSNSRSEMNVSTLELGDSALYLCASSLRAPYEQYFGPGTRLTVT.

The chain carries TRBV11-2 and TRBJ1-4; the D is unclear. Trimming removed 4 bases at V and 8 bases at J, with 11 bases between. Germline V gene data show CDR1 as SGHAT and CDR2 as FQNNGV. The CDR3 runs 13 residues. Here the CDR3 reads CASSSPIREKLFF. DNA of the CDR3: TGTGCCAGCAGCTCCCCGATCAGAGAAAAACTGTTTTTT.

The V call is TRBV12-3 or TRBV12-4, the J call TRBJ2-7, with D possibly being TRBD1 (5 bases). The CDR3 extends over 12 amino acids. V was clipped by 6 bases and J by 5 bases, with 11 bases between them. CDR3 sequence (DNA): TGTGCCAGCAGCCATCAGGGCCACGAGCAGTACTTC. As protein: CASSHQGHEQYF.

This chain connects TRBV11-2 to TRBJ2-7; D perhaps matches TRBD2 (6 bases). Germline V gene sequence: CDR1 SGHAT, CDR2 FQNNGV. CDR3 length: 13 amino acids. V lost 5 bases, J lost 3 bases, and 11 bases lay in between. The chain's CDR3 is CASSRTILYEQYF. In DNA, the CDR3 is TGTGCCAGCAGCAGGACTATTCTCTACGAGCAGTACTTC.

The chain couples TRBV27 to TRBJ1-4; the D gene is possibly TRBD1 (6 bases). In germline, CDR1 is MNHEY, CDR2 SMNVEV (reference sequence). V gave up 4 bases and J gave up 3 bases, with 12 bases separating them. The CDR3 length is 15 residues. The CDR3 loop reads CASSSWGAANEKLFF. The CDR3 DNA follows: TGTGCCAGCAGTTCCTGGGGGGCTGCTAATGAAAAACTGTTTTTT.

This clone showed up just once. The chain is built from TRBV20-1 and TRBJ1-1; TRBD1 matches 7 bases. J lost 4 bases, V lost 3 bases, and 5 bases had no gene match. Germline loops: CDR1 DFQATT, CDR2 SNEGSKA (reference sequence). This CDR3 spans 13 amino acids. CDR3 DNA sequence: TGCAGTGCTAGTAGGCCAGGGGGCACTGAAGCTTTCTTT. Its protein product is CSASRPGGTEAFF.

A few counts support this clone. This chain uses TRBV28 with TRBJ1-4; weak D call: TRBD1 (6 bases). Germline lookup yields CDR1 MDHEN and CDR2 SYDVKM. The CDR3 totals 14 residues. V was clipped by 3 bases and J by 7 bases, with 12 bases between them. The CDR3, as DNA: TGTGCCAGCAGTTTGGGAGGGGGTAGTGAAAAACTGTTTTTT. It encodes CASSLGGGSEKLFF.

The rearrangement links TRBV28 to TRBJ2-2, with 8 positions matching TRBD1. The length of the CDR3 is 14 residues. Germline lookup yields CDR1 MDHEN and CDR2 SYDVKM. The V segment lost 8 bases and the J segment 1 base; nucleotides outside the gene matches: 3. The CDR3 region is CASQGAGNTGELFF. DNA for the CDR3: TGTGCCAGCCAGGGGGCCGGGAACACCGGGGAGCTGTTTTTT. Supplemented by reference TRBV28 and TRBJ2-2, the full variable domain reads DVKVTQSSRYLVKRTGEKVFLECVQDMDHENMFWYRQDPGLGLRLIYFSYDVKMKEKGDIPEGYSVSREKKERFSLILESASTNQTSMYLCASQGAGNTGELFFGEGSRLTVL.

The chain has TRBV6-5 and TRBJ2-7; 7 nucleotides match TRBD1. CDR3 length: 13 residues. V trimming: 6 bases; J trimming: 3 bases; junction bases outside the gene matches: 5. Germline-derived CDR1 and CDR2 are MNHEY and SVGAGI. CDR3 in amino acids: CASRVTGSYEQYF. The CDR3, as DNA: TGTGCCAGCAGAGTGACAGGGAGCTACGAGCAGTACTTC.

The rearrangement links TRBV7-9 to TRBJ2-7; D is uncertain. Trimming stripped 1 base from V and 0 bases from J, with 13 bases between. Germline lookup yields CDR1 SEHNR and CDR2 FQNEAQ (reference sequence). CDR3 length: 16 residues. CDR3 sequence (DNA): TGTGCCAGCAGCTTAGTTGGGGTACTAAACTCCTACGAGCAGTACTTC. It is translated as CASSLVGVLNSYEQYF.

The chain employs TRBV15 and TRBJ2-3; 7 nucleotides align to TRBD1. The V gene end was trimmed by 1 base and the J gene end by 0 bases; junction bases not matched to a gene: 10. This CDR3 spans 18 amino acids. Germline CDR1 reads LNHNV; CDR2 reads YYDKDF (reference sequence). The DNA for the CDR3 is TGTGCCACCAGCAGAGCGGTTGGGGGACAGCCTAGCACAGATACGCAGTATTTT. Protein: CATSRAVGGQPSTDTQYF.

The V and J genes are TRBV6-5 and TRBJ2-2; 7 bases fit TRBD1. The germline V gene has CDR1 MNHEY and CDR2 SVGAGI. V trimming: 6 bases; J trimming: 4 bases; junction bases outside the gene matches: 8. The CDR3 runs to 15 residues. The CDR3 is CASRLTGAVTGELFF. The CDR3 DNA reads as TGTGCCAGCAGGTTAACAGGGGCGGTCACCGGGGAGCTGTTTTTT.

This clone was observed a single time. The chain uses TRBV11-2 and TRBJ2-7; D remains ambiguous. CDR3 length equals 13 residues. With 5 bases removed from V and 6 bases from J, the gap between germline ends came to 14 bases. CDR1 and CDR2 (germline): SGHAT, FQNNGV. The CDR3 DNA sequence: TGTGCCAGCAGCGCTGGACCCTTAGTCGAGCAGTACTTC. Protein product: CASSAGPLVEQYF.

The V call is TRBV28, the J call TRBJ1-5; no clear D. V was clipped by 7 bases and J by 2 bases, with 15 bases between them. Germline CDR1 reads MDHEN; CDR2 reads SYDVKM. This CDR3 is built from 15 residues. CDR3 DNA sequence: TGTGCCAGCACCCAATTTCGAATGGGCAATCAGCCCCAGCATTTT. This translates into CASTQFRMGNQPQHF. Filled out from reference TRBV28 and TRBJ1-5, the complete variable domain reads DVKVTQSSRYLVKRTGEKVFLECVQDMDHENMFWYRQDPGLGLRLIYFSYDVKMKEKGDIPEGYSVSREKKERFSLILESASTNQTSMYLCASTQFRMGNQPQHFGDGTRLSIL.

The V gene is TRBV9, the J gene TRBJ1-1; 7 nucleotides match TRBD1. V shed 3 bases, J shed 5 bases, and the junction held 13 bases outside the gene matches. This CDR3 has 16 residues. From germline, CDR1 is SGDLS and CDR2 YYNGEE. CDR3 nucleotides: TGTGCCAGCAGCGCGCAACCTTCAGGGGGAGATACTGAAGCTTTCTTT. Translated, it gives CASSAQPSGGDTEAFF.

This clone was seen a few times. The CDR3 sequence is CATNLPGQKGHHTEAFF. CDR3 bases: TGTGCCACCAATCTCCCGGGACAGAAGGGCCACCACACTGAAGCTTTCTTT. The chain employs TRBV15 and TRBJ1-1; TRBD1 matches at 7 bases. The V segment lost 7 bases and the J segment 3 bases; nucleotides outside the gene matches: 17. Germline CDR1 reads LNHNV; CDR2 reads YYDKDF (reference sequence). This CDR3 is 17 amino acids long.

This sequence joins TRBV5-4 and TRBJ2-6, with D uncertain. Germline V gene lookup returns CDR1 SGHNT and CDR2 YYREEE (reference sequence). The CDR3 contains 14 residues. V was cut by 2 bases and J by 4 bases, with 7 bases left in between. The CDR3 loop is CASSFPGGANVLTF. The CDR3 DNA is TGTGCCAGCAGCTTTCCTGGGGGGGCCAACGTCCTGACTTTC.